The sequence of this T cell receptor (beta chain) was determined in a study of cytotoxic CD8 clonotypes in ibrutinib-treated CLL. Study-wide background: Sequencing produced an average of about 280,000 productive templates and under 100,000 productive rearrangements per sample. Whole-study findings and limits: The public clonotypes identified were infrequent and showed contraction or stability on treatment. Clonality (at baseline) was higher than in age-matched healthy donors and tracked circulating CD8+ T-cell counts.

The ends were cut back, 4 bases at V and 0 bases at J, with 7 bases in the middle. The germline V gene has CDR1 MNHNS and CDR2 SASEGT. This CDR3 comprises 14 residues. Data came from immunoSEQ multiplex PCR; TCRdb stores just in-frame clones and leaves some out. The repertoire holds approximately 100,000 clones, with 70% to 80% as singletons. Of note for this clone: The antigen remains undetermined.

This sequence joins TRBV6-1 and TRBJ2-1; no clear D. The sample was PBMCs, taken after 24 months of ibrutinib treatment. The sequence came from a human donor with chronic lymphocytic leukemia. The CDR3 is CASSVVNSYNEQFF. DNA for the CDR3: TGTGCCAGCAGTGTGGTGAACTCCTACAATGAGCAGTTCTTC.